This paragraph reports one TCR beta chain. The sample belongs to a study of blood T cell repertoires in COVID-19. Study background: T cells, B-cell-depleted T cells, or PBMCs supplied cDNA or gDNA.

This CDR3 has 15 residues. Germline-derived CDR1 and CDR2 are ENHRY and SYGVKD. Trimming removed 6 bases from V and 5 bases from J; junction bases left unmatched: 12. TCRdb keeps only in-frame clones here, not all; method: immunoSEQ multiplex PCR. This table holds around 85,000 clones, approximately 90% found once. Sequencing input: PBMCs or T cells enriched from blood (not recorded which). This chain connects TRBV10-3 to TRBJ2-5; 7 nucleotides agree with TRBD2. This TCR was sampled from a woman between 45 and 60 years old with acute COVID-19. The CDR3 reads CAIRPSGGDSETQYF. The DNA for the CDR3 is TGTGCCATCAGACCTTCGGGGGGAGACTCGGAGACCCAGTACTTC.